Listed below are T cell receptor beta chains from one sample, sequenced in a study of control samples from healthy donors and cancer patients. The data were produced by immunoSEQ multiplex PCR, yet TCRdb's version contains in-frame clones alone and is incomplete. The top ten clones hold under 8.5% of a sample with about 150,000 clones, roughly 94% of them seen once. The sequencing sample was made of blood. The receptors come from a woman aged 35 to 49 in good health. Both conserved end residues are part of each CDR3. The D gene is left open where the match is weak. Some rows mark clone size as missing; the rest say once, few, many or name a class of expanded clone.

d_call: TRBD1
j_call: TRBJ1-5
clone_size: -
v_call: TRBV10-2
cdr3_length: 16
cdr3_aa: CASREDRVKGNQPQHF
cdr3_nt: TGCGCCAGCAGAGAGGACAGGGTAAAAGGCAATCAGCCCCAGCATTTT

d_call: -
j_call: TRBJ1-5
clone_size: -
v_call: TRBV20-1
cdr3_length: 12
cdr3_aa: CSASSGDQPQHF
cdr3_nt: TGCAGTGCTAGTTCGGGGGACCAGCCCCAGCATTTT

d_call: -
j_call: TRBJ2-7
clone_size: -
v_call: TRBV6-5
cdr3_length: 13
cdr3_aa: CASMLLASHEQYF
cdr3_nt: TGTGCCAGCATGCTATTAGCGTCCCACGAGCAGTACTTC

d_call: -
j_call: TRBJ1-1
clone_size: -
v_call: TRBV6-2/TRBV6-3
cdr3_length: 17
cdr3_aa: CASSQRTWTLKNTEAFF
cdr3_nt: TGTGCCAGCAGCCAACGAACCTGGACACTCAAGAACACTGAAGCTTTCTTT

d_call: -
j_call: TRBJ2-5
clone_size: -
v_call: TRBV5-1
cdr3_length: 14
cdr3_aa: CASSLEANQETQYF
cdr3_nt: TGCGCCAGCAGCTTGGAGGCGAACCAAGAGACCCAGTACTTC

d_call: -
j_call: TRBJ1-1
clone_size: -
v_call: TRBV5-1
cdr3_length: 14
cdr3_aa: CASRDQGLNTEAFF
cdr3_nt: TGCGCCAGCAGGGACCAGGGGCTGAACACTGAAGCTTTCTTT

d_call: TRBD2
j_call: TRBJ2-1
clone_size: -
v_call: TRBV18
cdr3_length: 16
cdr3_aa: CASSQSGRAVSNEQFF
cdr3_nt: TGTGCCAGCTCACAAAGCGGGAGGGCCGTCAGCAATGAGCAGTTCTTC

d_call: TRBD1
j_call: TRBJ1-1
clone_size: -
v_call: TRBV19
cdr3_length: 15
cdr3_aa: CASSADRGDHTEAFF
cdr3_nt: TGTGCCAGTAGTGCAGACAGGGGGGATCACACTGAAGCTTTCTTT

d_call: -
j_call: TRBJ2-7
clone_size: once
v_call: TRBV5-6
cdr3_length: 12
cdr3_aa: CASSLASYEQYF
cdr3_nt: TGTGCCAGCAGCTTGGCCAGCTACGAGCAGTACTTC

d_call: -
j_call: TRBJ1-1
clone_size: -
v_call: TRBV6-6
cdr3_length: 14
cdr3_aa: CASSFQTRGGRAFF
cdr3_nt: TGTGCCAGCAGTTTTCAAACCCGGGGGGGGCGAGCTTTCTTT

d_call: TRBD1
j_call: TRBJ1-6
clone_size: -
v_call: TRBV18
cdr3_length: 19
cdr3_aa: CASSSTGNSGAAYNSPLHF
cdr3_nt: TGTGCCAGCTCATCGACAGGGAATTCGGGCGCCGCTTATAATTCACCCCTCCACTTT

d_call: TRBD2
j_call: TRBJ2-1
clone_size: -
v_call: TRBV10-2
cdr3_length: 14
cdr3_aa: CASSEPTSGNEQFF
cdr3_nt: TGCGCCAGCAGTGAGCCAACTAGCGGGAATGAGCAGTTCTTC

d_call: -
j_call: TRBJ1-1
clone_size: once
v_call: TRBV5-5
cdr3_length: 15
cdr3_aa: CASSSSWGSGTEAFF
cdr3_nt: TGTGCCAGCAGCTCCTCGTGGGGTAGCGGCACTGAAGCTTTCTTT

d_call: -
j_call: TRBJ1-6
clone_size: few
v_call: TRBV9
cdr3_length: 15
cdr3_aa: CASSVVEVYNSPLHF
cdr3_nt: TGTGCCAGCAGCGTAGTGGAAGTTTATAATTCACCCCTCCACTTT

d_call: TRBD2
j_call: TRBJ2-7
clone_size: -
v_call: TRBV11-2
cdr3_length: 12
cdr3_aa: CASSGRGNEQYF
cdr3_nt: TGTGCCAGCAGCGGGAGGGGCAACGAGCAGTACTTC

d_call: TRBD2
j_call: TRBJ2-7
clone_size: -
v_call: TRBV3-1/TRBV3-2
cdr3_length: 14
cdr3_aa: CASSQGGSYYEQYF
cdr3_nt: TGTGCCAGCAGCCAGGGGGGGAGCTACTACGAGCAGTACTTC

d_call: -
j_call: TRBJ1-3
clone_size: once
v_call: TRBV5-5
cdr3_length: 15
cdr3_aa: CASSLMDTSGNTIYF
cdr3_nt: TGTGCCAGCAGCTTAATGGACACCTCTGGAAACACCATATATTTT

d_call: -
j_call: TRBJ2-3
clone_size: -
v_call: TRBV24-1
cdr3_length: 15
cdr3_aa: CATSVGAGGTDTQYF
cdr3_nt: TGTGCCACCAGTGTTGGGGCAGGGGGGACAGATACGCAGTATTTT

d_call: -
j_call: TRBJ1-2
clone_size: -
v_call: TRBV2
cdr3_length: 13
cdr3_aa: CASSEAARGGYTF
cdr3_nt: TGTGCCAGCAGTGAAGCTGCTAGGGGCGGCTACACCTTC

d_call: TRBD1
j_call: TRBJ1-6
clone_size: -
v_call: TRBV19
cdr3_length: 14
cdr3_aa: CASSPRGLNSPLHF
cdr3_nt: TGTGCCAGTAGTCCCAGGGGGCTTAATTCACCCCTCCACTTT

d_call: -
j_call: TRBJ1-1
clone_size: -
v_call: TRBV18
cdr3_length: 16
cdr3_aa: CASSPLEGDENTEAFF
cdr3_nt: TGTGCCAGCTCACCTCTTGAGGGGGATGAGAACACTGAAGCTTTCTTT

d_call: -
j_call: TRBJ1-2
clone_size: -
v_call: TRBV19
cdr3_length: 12
cdr3_aa: CASSSLNYGYTF
cdr3_nt: TGTGCCAGTAGTTCGCTAAACTATGGCTACACCTTC

d_call: -
j_call: TRBJ1-2
clone_size: -
v_call: TRBV10-3
cdr3_length: 13
cdr3_aa: CAIYPTGAKGYTF
cdr3_nt: TGTGCCATCTACCCGACAGGAGCTAAGGGCTACACCTTC

d_call: -
j_call: TRBJ1-2
clone_size: few
v_call: TRBV6-2/TRBV6-3
cdr3_length: 11
cdr3_aa: CASSSGYGYTF
cdr3_nt: TGTGCCAGCAGTTCAGGGTATGGCTACACCTTC

d_call: TRBD1
j_call: TRBJ1-1
clone_size: -
v_call: TRBV7-9
cdr3_length: 12
cdr3_aa: CASSPGQAEAFF
cdr3_nt: TGTGCCAGCAGCCCAGGACAGGCTGAAGCTTTCTTT

d_call: -
j_call: TRBJ2-2
clone_size: -
v_call: TRBV12-1
cdr3_length: 18
cdr3_aa: CASSSPASGGTVTGELFF
cdr3_nt: TGTGCCAGCAGCTCTCCTGCTAGCGGAGGAACCGTCACCGGGGAGCTGTTTTTT

d_call: -
j_call: TRBJ1-1
clone_size: few
v_call: TRBV10-3
cdr3_length: 12
cdr3_aa: CAITQGDTEAFF
cdr3_nt: TGTGCCATCACACAGGGAGACACTGAAGCTTTCTTT

d_call: TRBD2
j_call: TRBJ2-2
clone_size: -
v_call: TRBV7-9
cdr3_length: 16
cdr3_aa: CASSRLAGGYTGELFF
cdr3_nt: TGTGCCAGCAGCCGACTAGCGGGGGGATACACCGGGGAGCTGTTTTTT